This entry lists 8 T cell receptor beta chains sequenced from one sample in a study of blood T cell repertoires in COVID-19. Profiling relied on immunoSEQ multiplex PCR, and the TCRdb table lists in-frame clones only, not all of them. This table holds a few hundred thousand clones, about 85% found once. Material: PBMCs or T cells enriched from blood (not recorded which). Every receptor here comes from a woman aged 45-60 years who had been exposed to COVID-19.

This clone has just one count. The chain combines TRBV15 with TRBJ1-2; D remains unclear. This CDR3 has 16 amino acids. Germline CDR1 LNHNV, CDR2 YYDKDF (reference sequence). Trimming shortened V by 0 bases and J by 1 base, and 12 bases separated the two germline ends. CDR3 DNA sequence: TGTGCCACCAGCAGAGACCTCGCGGCTAGTAACTATGGCTACACCTTC. Amino acids: CATSRDLAASNYGYTF.

CDR3 DNA sequence: TGTGCCAGCAGCTTAGTTGCGGGGGGGCCAAAAGAGACCCAGTACTTC. This gives the protein CASSLVAGGPKETQYF. The chain has TRBV7-2 and TRBJ2-5, with 9 bases fitting TRBD2. The CDR3 is 16 residues long. V trimming: 1 base; J trimming: 3 bases; junction bases outside the gene matches: 6. Germline-derived CDR1 and CDR2 are SGHTA and FQGNSA. Full variable domain (rest looked up from reference TRBV7-2 and TRBJ2-5): GAGVSQSPSNKVTEKGKDVELRCDPISGHTALYWYRQSLGQGLEFLIYFQGNSAPDKSGLPSDRFSAERTGGSVSTLTIQRTQQEDSAVYLCASSLVAGGPKETQYFGPGTRLLVL.

The rearrangement uses TRBV12-3 or TRBV12-4 and TRBJ1-2; D not certain. The germline V and J ends were trimmed by 5 bases and 1 base, with 8 bases remaining between them. This CDR3 spans 13 amino acids. CDR3 DNA sequence: TGTGCCAGCAGTGCGGGAGGTAACTATGGCTACACCTTC. Translating it yields CASSAGGNYGYTF.

The chain couples TRBV30 to TRBJ1-1; weak D call: TRBD1 (5 bases). Trimming removed 1 base at V and 1 base at J, with 7 bases between. CDR1 GTSNPN and CDR2 SVGIG come from the germline V gene (reference sequence). The CDR3 is 13 residues long. The CDR3 reads CAWSGTGNTEAFF. CDR3 nucleotide sequence: TGTGCCTGGAGTGGCACAGGGAACACTGAAGCTTTCTTT.

J is TRBJ2-1 and V is TRBV7-6; possibly TRBD2 for D (5 bases). The CDR3 length is 13 residues. V was pared by 5 bases and J by 7 bases, with 12 bases between. Germline lookup yields CDR1 SGHVS and CDR2 FNYEAQ. CDR3 sequence (DNA): TGTGCCAGCAGCCCTCCGTCGGGGAATGAGCAGTTCTTC. Its protein product is CASSPPSGNEQFF.

The V gene is TRBV11-2, the J gene TRBJ2-1; tentatively, D is TRBD1 (6 bases). This CDR3 spans 15 amino acids. V was pared by 5 bases and J by 5 bases, with 16 bases between. CDR1 is SGHAT and CDR2 is FQNNGV in the germline V gene. This CDR3 reads CASSIQGEGNNEQFF. The CDR3 coding sequence is TGTGCCAGCAGCATACAGGGTGAGGGCAACAATGAGCAGTTCTTC.

The chain couples TRBV6-5 to TRBJ1-2, with 8 bases fitting TRBD1. The CDR3 loop spans 14 amino acids. J gave up 8 bases and V 0 bases, and 5 bases lay outside the gene matches. Germline lookup yields CDR1 MNHEY and CDR2 SVGAGI. CDR3 bases: TGTGCCAGCAGTTACTCCCAGGGGGCGAGAGGCTACACCTTC. It codes for CASSYSQGARGYTF.

The chain recombines TRBV5-1 with TRBJ2-3; the D gene is possibly TRBD2 (6 bases). Trimming pared 0 bases from V and 0 bases from J, leaving 11 bases between. CDR3 size: 16 residues. Germline-derived CDR1 and CDR2 are SGHRS and YFSETQ. CDR3 in amino acids: CASSLGRGTSTDTQYF. CDR3 DNA sequence: TGCGCCAGCAGCTTGGGGCGGGGTACTAGCACAGATACGCAGTATTTT. Full variable domain (outside the CDR3, taken from reference TRBV5-1 and TRBJ2-3): KAGVTQTPRYLIKTRGQQVTLSCSPISGHRSVSWYQQTPGQGLQFLFEYFSETQRNKGNFPGRFSGRQFSNSRSEMNVSTLELGDSALYLCASSLGRGTSTDTQYFGPGTRLTVL.